Below are 23 T cell receptor beta chains sequenced from a single sample in a study of T and B cells in COVID-19 patients. TRB was amplified from about 250-500 ng of blood genomic DNA. BIOMED2 TRB-A/B primer pools were used in multiplex TRB PCR. MiXCR was run by TCRdb on the multiplex PCR reads, yielding one entry per CDR3 protein. Counted here are 3,200 or so distinct CDR3 sequences, roughly 26% occurring once; the ten biggest clones make up around a quarter. Sequenced: blood. The receptor source for this set is a human donor with active COVID-19.

The V gene is TRBV7-9, the J gene TRBJ2-5; D gene uncertain. The germline CDR1 and CDR2 sequences are SEHNR and FQNEAQ (reference sequence). The V end was cut by 1 base, the J end by 4 bases, with 7 bases between. This CDR3 is built from 13 residues. CDR3: CASSLGSPETQYF. CDR3 bases: TGTGCCAGCAGCTTAGGCAGCCCAGAGACCCAGTACTTC.

V is TRBV4-3 and J is TRBJ1-4, with 11 bases identical to TRBD1. With V trimmed by 0 bases and J by 8 bases, 2 bases remained unmatched. The CDR3 is 15 amino acids. Germline CDR1 and CDR2: LGHNA and YSLEER. The chain's CDR3 is CASSQEGTGGEKLFF. The CDR3 DNA is TGCGCCAGCAGCCAAGAGGGGACAGGGGGAGAAAAACTGTTTTTT.

This clonotype ranks as medium-sized (0.01 to 0.1%). The J gene is TRBJ2-7, the V gene TRBV30; 12 bases are shared with TRBD1. Germline CDR1 reads GTSNPN; CDR2 reads SVGIG (reference sequence). The CDR3 length is 14 residues. Losses at the gene ends were 7 bases for V and 5 bases for J; bases not matched to a gene: 9. The CDR3 protein is CALNRDRGRNEQYF. CDR3 nucleotides: TGTGCCTTGAACCGGGACAGGGGGCGCAACGAGCAGTACTTC.

The rearrangement joins TRBV20-1 to TRBJ2-5, with a tentative D call TRBD2 (7 bases). The CDR3 runs to 16 residues. V shed 0 bases and J shed 1 base, with 15 bases lying between them. Germline lookup yields CDR1 DFQATT and CDR2 SNEGSKA (reference sequence). Here the CDR3 reads CSARELVGGAQETQYF. CDR3 in DNA: TGCAGTGCTAGAGAACTAGTAGGGGGGGCCCAAGAGACCCAGTACTTC.

V usage is TRBV6-5 and J usage is TRBJ1-2; D gene ambiguous. Trimming pared 8 bases from V and 9 bases from J, leaving 10 bases between. Per the germline V gene, CDR1 is MNHEY and CDR2 is SVGAGI. The CDR3 sequence is 10 residues long. The CDR3 region is CASGQSSYTF. Written as DNA, the CDR3 is TGTGCCAGCGGTCAGTCGAGCTACACCTTC.

As regards this clonotype: One base away lies a much larger clone, so this may be a sequencing read error. J is TRBJ2-2 and V is TRBV12-3 or TRBV12-4; D unresolved. Trimming cost V 2 bases and J 4 bases, with 20 bases left between them. This CDR3 has 18 residues. The CDR3 DNA is TGTGCCAGCAGTTTAATGGCAGTGGGCAGGTACCGCACCGGGGAGCTGTTTTTT. Translating it yields CASSLMAVGRYRTGELFF.

This clonotype was seen many times. V gene TRBV30 combines with J gene TRBJ1-2, with D unresolved. Trimming shortened V by 0 bases and J by 0 bases, and 8 bases separated the two germline ends. Germline V lookup: CDR1 GTSNPN, CDR2 SVGIG (reference sequence). This CDR3 has 14 residues. CDR3 in amino acids: CAWSVVGPNYGYTF. CDR3 nucleotide sequence: TGTGCCTGGAGTGTAGTAGGCCCTAACTATGGCTACACCTTC.

This clonotype was detected only once. The chain couples TRBV27 to TRBJ2-7; D is possibly TRBD1 (6 bases). The ends were cut back, 7 bases at V and 6 bases at J, with 19 bases in the middle. There are 14 residues in the CDR3. CDR1 and CDR2 from the germline V gene are MNHEY and SMNVEV (reference sequence). The DNA of the CDR3 is TGTGCCAGCACTACCTCCGGGACATTCTCCGAGCAGTACTTC. Protein sequence: CASTTSGTFSEQYF.

The rearrangement links TRBV20-1 to TRBJ2-1, with 8 bases fitting TRBD1. V lost 5 bases and J lost 8; bases outside the gene matches: 5. Per germline, CDR1 DFQATT and CDR2 SNEGSKA (reference sequence). This CDR3 region has 12 residues. This CDR3 reads CSAGQGIDEQFF. The CDR3 region has the DNA TGCAGTGCTGGACAGGGAATCGATGAGCAGTTCTTC.

This clonotype is medium-sized (0.01 to 0.1%) within its sample. This chain uses TRBV5-4 with TRBJ1-3; unclear D gene. From germline, CDR1 is SGHNT and CDR2 YYREEE (reference sequence). The CDR3 totals 14 residues. Trimming removed 0 bases at V and 4 bases at J, with 8 bases between. CDR3 DNA sequence: TGTGCCAGCAGCTTGGGCGGCGAGGGAAACACCATATATTTT. Its translation: CASSLGGEGNTIYF.

This clonotype was counted between two and nine times. The chain carries TRBV10-2 and TRBJ2-1; weak D call: TRBD2 (6 bases). Germline V gene lookup returns CDR1 WSHSY and CDR2 SAAADI. Trimming left V 6 bases short and J 11 bases short, with 11 bases between. This CDR3 is 11 amino acids long. CDR3: CASSRDFQQFF. The CDR3 DNA sequence: TGCGCCAGCAGCAGGGACTTCCAGCAGTTCTTC.

This clonotype is medium-sized. The V call is TRBV12-3 or TRBV12-4, the J call TRBJ2-3, with D possibly matching TRBD2 (6 bases). Trimming took off 6 bases at V and 3 bases at J, with 19 bases between the two ends. The CDR3 covers 16 residues. The CDR3 bases are TGTGCCAGCAGCCCCCAGGCGGGGCTCCGGACAGATACGCAGTATTTT. Encoded protein: CASSPQAGLRTDTQYF.

This chain links TRBV29-1 with TRBJ2-5, with D possibly TRBD2 on 7 matching bases. Per germline, CDR1 SQVTM and CDR2 ANQGSEA. The CDR3 is 14 residues long. V was trimmed by 5 bases and J by 5 bases, leaving 18 bases between them. The CDR3 sequence is CSVRGGGGTETQYF. CDR3 nucleotide sequence: TGCAGCGTTCGAGGAGGGGGAGGGACGGAGACCCAGTACTTC.

This clonotype turned up a few times. The J gene is TRBJ2-7, the V gene TRBV21-1; the table's D call, TRBD1, was not checked against the DNA. TRBV21-1 is annotated as a pseudogene. The CDR3 spans 15 residues. In DNA form, the CDR3 reads TGTGCCAGCAGCAAAAGGGACAGGGGGCCTCACGAGCAGTACTTC. This encodes CASSKRDRGPHEQYF.

This clonotype is medium-sized. CDR3 DNA: TGTGCCATCAGTGCCAAGATCTCTGGAAACACCATATATTTT. Translation gives CAISAKISGNTIYF. The J gene is TRBJ1-3, the V gene TRBV10-3; D unclear. Deletions cut 4 bases from V and 0 bases from J, with 7 bases between. CDR1 and CDR2 (germline): ENHRY, SYGVKD. The CDR3 has 14 residues.

The V call is TRBV11-3, the J call TRBJ1-3; D is undetermined. The germline V gene encodes CDR1 SGHNT and CDR2 YENEEA. V was cut by 1 base and J by 0 bases, with 4 bases left in between. This CDR3 contains 14 residues. The CDR3 coding sequence is TGTGCCAGCAGCTTAGGGTCCTCTGGAAACACCATATATTTT. Amino acids: CASSLGSSGNTIYF.

The rearrangement links TRBV5-1 to TRBJ2-3; TRBD2 aligns across 8 bases. CDR3 size: 16 residues. From germline, CDR1 is SGHRS and CDR2 YFSETQ. Losses at the gene ends were 2 bases for V and 1 base for J; bases not matched to a gene: 6. CDR3 in amino acids: CASSFWGSGGTDTQYF. For the CDR3, the DNA is TGCGCCAGCAGCTTCTGGGGTAGCGGGGGCACAGATACGCAGTATTTT.

In its sample, this clonotype is medium-sized. The CDR3 DNA reads TGTGCCAGCAGCGGAGGACAGGGGGCAAACTATGGCTACACCTTC. Its protein product is CASSGGQGANYGYTF. This chain uses TRBV6-2 or TRBV6-3 with TRBJ1-2; TRBD1 aligns across 11 bases. The V gene end was trimmed by 6 bases and the J gene end by 2 bases; junction bases not matched to a gene: 5. This CDR3 is 15 amino acids long. Germline CDR1 and CDR2: MNHEY and SVGEGT.

The chain combines TRBV11-1 with TRBJ1-1; TRBD1 matches 9 bases. V was clipped by 5 bases and J by 4 bases; unmatched bases: 11. This CDR3 has 16 amino acids. Germline assignment: CDR1 SGHAT and CDR2 FQDESV (reference sequence). The CDR3 region is CASSPKTGGSVTEAFF. CDR3 bases: TGTGCCAGCAGCCCAAAGACAGGGGGGTCGGTCACTGAAGCTTTCTTT.

The genes are TRBV6-1 and TRBJ2-3; 15 bases fit TRBD2. CDR3 length equals 16 residues. Germline V gene data show CDR1 as MNHNS and CDR2 as SASEGT. After removal of 5 bases from V and 1 base from J, the junction contained 1 base not matched to a gene. The CDR3 region has the DNA TGTGCCAGCAGTCGGACTAGCGGGGGGGGCACAGATACGCAGTATTTT. Amino acid sequence: CASSRTSGGGTDTQYF.

This clonotype turned up a few times. This chain links TRBV20-1 with TRBJ2-1; TRBD2 agrees at 9 bases. The germline CDR1 and CDR2 sequences are DFQATT and SNEGSKA (reference sequence). CDR3 length: 14 residues. With V trimmed by 2 bases and J by 3 bases, 2 bases remained unmatched. CDR3 nucleotides: TGCAGTGCTAGAAATAGCGGGGGCTACAATGAGCAGTTCTTC. It is translated as CSARNSGGYNEQFF.

This clonotype qualifies as medium-sized. The V call is TRBV27, the J call TRBJ1-4; a weak D match, TRBD1 (5 bases). Trimming took off 5 bases at V and 4 bases at J, with 11 bases between the two ends. Germline V lookup: CDR1 MNHEY, CDR2 SMNVEV (reference sequence). The CDR3 sequence is 14 residues long. The CDR3: CASSPGHLNEKLFF. The CDR3 DNA is TGTGCCAGCAGTCCCGGACATCTTAATGAAAAACTGTTTTTT.

The chain has TRBV9 and TRBJ1-4; D is possibly TRBD1 (5 bases). The CDR3 is 15 amino acids. V was pared by 5 bases and J by 0 bases, with 11 bases between. Germline-derived CDR1 and CDR2 are SGDLS and YYNGEE. This CDR3 reads CASRTGYATNEKLFF. The CDR3, as DNA: TGTGCCAGCAGAACAGGCTACGCAACTAATGAAAAACTGTTTTTT.